These 27 T cell receptor beta chains were sequenced from one sample in a study of CD8+CD57+ T cells in acquired aplastic anemia (dated by TCRdb to 2017 to 2018). TCRdb lists the instrument as Illumina HiSeq 2000. Genomic DNA was used as template for profiling of TCR beta VDJ combinations and CDR3 sequences. TCRdb trimmed the raw reads at Q25, called clones with MiXCR and kept productive beta chains. Rows matching on CDR3 protein sequence are summarized as one entry with the most common DNA and genes. This sample gives some 410,000 distinct CDR3 sequences in total; about 70% of them show up just once. The top ten clones comprise approximately 3.8% of the sample. Sequenced: sorted CD4+, CD8+, or CD8+CD57+ T cells (not recorded which) from PBMCs. Receptors originate from a human donor in good health, serving as a control.

The chain uses TRBV11-2 and TRBJ1-5; unclear D gene. CDR1 and CDR2 (germline): SGHAT, FQNNGV. V was clipped by 2 bases and J by 0 bases, with 14 bases between them. The CDR3 totals 17 residues. The CDR3 spells CASSLTGDHYSNQPQHF. CDR3 sequence (DNA): TGTGCCAGCAGCTTAACCGGGGATCACTATAGCAATCAGCCCCAGCATTTT. The entire variable domain, with the rest obtained from reference TRBV11-2 and TRBJ1-5, is as follows: EAGVAQSPRYKIIEKRQSVAFWCNPISGHATLYWYQQILGQGPKLLIQFQNNGVVDDSQLPKDRFSAERLKGVDSTLKIQPAKLEDSAVYLCASSLTGDHYSNQPQHFGDGTRLSIL.

The chain uses TRBV20-1 and TRBJ2-1; no clear D. V was clipped by 2 bases and J by 0 bases, with 14 bases between them. Germline values: CDR1 DFQATT, CDR2 SNEGSKA (reference sequence). This CDR3 comprises 16 residues. CDR3 in DNA: TGCAGTGCTAGACCCAATAGATTTAGCTCCTACAATGAGCAGTTCTTC. It encodes CSARPNRFSSYNEQFF.

The chain links TRBV7-3 to TRBJ2-5; weak D call: TRBD2 (6 bases). Germline CDR1 and CDR2: SGHTA and FQGTGA. V was shortened by 2 bases and J by 5 bases, with 24 bases between the two germline ends. The CDR3 has 18 residues. The chain's CDR3 is CASSLRGTCGYAYETQYF. The CDR3 DNA reads as TGTGCCAGCAGCTTACGCGGGACCTGTGGCTACGCCTACGAGACCCAGTACTTC.

The rearrangement joins TRBV7-2 to TRBJ1-1, with TRBD1 as a possible D gene (5 bases). The CDR3 covers 17 residues. The V end lost 1 base, the J end lost 2 bases, and 17 bases lay between the germline ends. Germline CDR1 reads SGHTA; CDR2 reads FQGNSA. The CDR3 spells CASSLGGTGSGNTEAFF. CDR3 sequence (DNA): TGTGCCAGCAGCTTAGGGGGGACCGGCTCTGGAAACACTGAAGCTTTCTTT.

The chain's CDR3 is CASSLGVGQVYEQYF. CDR3 bases: TGCGCCAGCAGCTTGGGGGTAGGCCAAGTCTACGAGCAGTACTTC. The chain is built from TRBV5-1 and TRBJ2-7; D uncertain. CDR3 length equals 15 residues. Trimming left V 0 bases short and J 3 bases short, with 13 bases between. Looked up from germline, CDR1 is SGHRS and CDR2 is YFSETQ.

Remarks on this clonotype: The junction does not match germline at one end; this may be a read error. The chain combines TRBV7-7 with TRBJ2-2; possibly TRBD1 or TRBD2 for D (5 bases each). CDR1 is SSHAT, CDR2 FNYEAQ, per germline (reference sequence). CDR3 length: 15 amino acids. CDR3 region: CASRDQVQETQYFFF. The CDR3 DNA reads TGTGCTAGCAGGGACCAGGTCCAAGAGACCCAGTACTTCTTTTTT.

This clonotype was observed at least ten times. This rearrangement joins TRBV7-2 to TRBJ2-1, with D perhaps TRBD2 (5 bases). Germline V lookup: CDR1 SGHTA, CDR2 FQGNSA. The CDR3 contains 14 residues. The ends were cut back, 5 bases at V and 8 bases at J, with 16 bases in the middle. The CDR3, as DNA: TGTGCCAGCAGCCCCGGACTGACGGGCGATGAGCAGTTCTTC. It yields the protein CASSPGLTGDEQFF. The entire variable domain, with the rest obtained from reference TRBV7-2 and TRBJ2-1, is as follows: GAGVSQSPSNKVTEKGKDVELRCDPISGHTALYWYRQSLGQGLEFLIYFQGNSAPDKSGLPSDRFSAERTGGSVSTLTIQRTQQEDSAVYLCASSPGLTGDEQFFGPGTRLTVL.

A remark on this clonotype: One junction end disagrees with the germline gene, perhaps due to a read error. The chain employs TRBV19 and TRBJ1-4, with TRBD1 as a possible D gene (6 bases). Judging by the DNA end, TRBJ2-7 fits better; the J call may be wrong. CDR3 size: 13 residues. CDR1 is LNHDA, CDR2 SQIVND, per germline (reference sequence). CDR3 DNA sequence: TGTGCCACTAGTATACAGGGAAGTTACAAGCAGTACTTC. This translates into CATSIQGSYKQYF.

Remarks on this clonotype: The junction shows a germline mismatch at one end, possibly a read error. This sequence joins TRBV7-2 and TRBJ2-3; 7 bases are a match to TRBD2. In germline, CDR1 is SGHTA, CDR2 FQGNSA. This CDR3 has 13 residues. The CDR3 sequence is CASSVGGVRTEDF. The DNA for the CDR3 is TGTGCCAGCAGCGTGGGGGGGGTGCGCACTGAAGATTTC.

As regards this clonotype: This could be a read error, since a much larger clone is one nucleotide away. The chain combines TRBV7-9 with TRBJ1-1; D perhaps matches TRBD1 (6 bases). The CDR3 is 15 residues long. Germline CDR1 and CDR2: SEHNR and FQNEAQ (reference sequence). V lost 4 bases and J 3 bases, leaving 15 bases between the germline ends. The CDR3 nucleotides are TGTGCCAGCAGCTCACCGCAGGGGCCGTACACTGAAGCTTTCTTT. This encodes CASSSPQGPYTEAFF. Using reference TRBV7-9 and TRBJ1-1 for the parts outside the CDR3, the full variable domain is DTGVSQNPRHKITKRGQNVTFRCDPISEHNRLYWYRQTLGQGPEFLTYFQNEAQLEKSRLLSDRFSAERPKGSFSTLEIQRTEQGDSAMYLCASSSPQGPYTEAFFGQGTRLTVV.

As for this clonotype: A much larger clone differs from this one at a single base, so this may be a read error. The V gene is TRBV20-1, the J gene TRBJ1-3; TRBD1 agrees at 8 bases. Unmatched junction bases numbered 15, after V lost 5 bases and J lost 15 bases. This CDR3 has 13 amino acids. Germline V lookup: CDR1 DFQATT, CDR2 SNEGSKA (reference sequence). The CDR3 region has the DNA TGCAGTGCTGCAGGGGGCACTGGAAACGCCACATATTTT. Its translation is CSAAGGTGNATYF.

Concerning this clonotype: In this CDR3 the conserved last residue, phenylalanine or tryptophan, is missing, so a read error is likely. The DNA is omitted, as the CDR3 cannot be located on it reliably, and the CDR3 follows TCRdb's listing. This chain links TRBV10-3 with TRBJ1-2; whether TRBD1, the table's D call, matches the DNA was not checked. The CDR3 adds up to 15 amino acids, both ends counted. Germline assignment: CDR1 ENHRY and CDR2 SYGVKD. CDR3 residues: CAISLTGGEDYSYTL.

For this clonotype: Germline is not matched at one junction end, which may reflect a read error. The chain employs TRBV19 and TRBJ1-2; D is unresolved. The CDR3 length is 11 residues. Per germline, CDR1 LNHDA and CDR2 SQIVND (reference sequence). CDR3 DNA sequence: TGTGCCGTTGACGTCAATTACGGCTACGCCTTC. It is translated as CAVDVNYGYAF.

The genes are TRBV9 and TRBJ1-3; D unclear. The germline V gene encodes CDR1 SGDLS and CDR2 YYNGEE. Trimming took 4 bases from V and 11 from J, leaving 25 bases between them. The CDR3 totals 16 residues. CDR3 coding DNA: TGTGCCAGCAGCCCAGGACTAGCGCAAACCTACGACCCCATATATTTT. This encodes CASSPGLAQTYDPIYF.

To note about this clonotype: Relative to the germline gene, one junction end is altered; a read error may explain this. The chain couples TRBV18 to TRBJ1-1; 8 nucleotides align to TRBD1. The germline V gene has CDR1 KGHSH and CDR2 LQKENI. CDR3 length equals 14 residues. The CDR3 loop is CASSPRTGRVEASF. CDR3 DNA: TGTGCCAGCTCACCCCGGACAGGGAGGGTTGAAGCTTCCTTT.

Regarding this clonotype: A much bigger clone sits one base away, suggesting this may be a read error. In DNA, the CDR3 is TGCAGTGCTAGCGCTAGGCGACGGGGGAACACTGAAGCTTTCTTT. This translates into CSASARRRGNTEAFF. The chain uses TRBV20-1 and TRBJ1-1, with D unclear. The CDR3 totals 15 residues. The V end lost 3 bases, the J end lost 1 base, and 15 bases lay between the germline ends. Germline V gene sequence: CDR1 DFQATT, CDR2 SNEGSKA (reference sequence).

The chain combines TRBV6-5 with TRBJ1-3; D remains unclear. The CDR3 sequence is 13 residues long. Germline V gene sequence: CDR1 MNHEY, CDR2 SVGAGI. The V and J ends lost 6 bases and 7 bases respectively, with 13 bases between them. CDR3 residues: CASRMDLENTIYF. The CDR3 DNA reads as TGTGCCAGCAGAATGGACTTGGAGAACACCATATATTTT.

This rearrangement joins TRBV2 to TRBJ1-2; 8 bases match TRBD1. Germline CDR1 reads SNHLY; CDR2 reads FYNNEI. The V segment lost 2 bases and the J segment 8 bases; nucleotides outside the gene matches: 13. The CDR3 runs 16 residues. The CDR3 reads CASSESSRGQEGGYTF. The CDR3 nucleotides are TGTGCCAGCAGTGAATCTTCCAGGGGGCAGGAGGGAGGCTACACCTTC.

Ten or more counts support this clonotype. The chain is built from TRBV4-2 and TRBJ1-1, with TRBD1 identical over 7 bases. This CDR3 spans 14 amino acids. Germline lookup yields CDR1 LGHNA and CDR2 YNFKEQ. V shed 1 base, J shed 4 bases, and the junction held 3 bases outside the gene matches. CDR3: CASSQASGGTEAFF. Here the CDR3 DNA reads TGTGCCAGCAGCCAAGCGTCAGGGGGCACTGAAGCTTTCTTT.

The V and J genes are TRBV7-9 and TRBJ2-2; D is ambiguous. The CDR3 has 16 amino acids. Per germline, CDR1 SEHNR and CDR2 FQNEAQ (reference sequence). Trimming took off 3 bases at V and 13 bases at J, with 24 bases between the two ends. CDR3 loop: CASSFLTPCDAEVLFF. The CDR3 bases are TGTGCCAGCAGCTTCCTTACCCCGTGTGACGCCGAGGTGCTGTTTTTT.

As to this clonotype: Because the CDR3's place on the DNA is in doubt, the DNA is left out and the CDR3 is given as listed by TCRdb. The chain uses TRBV11-1 and TRBJ2-6; the tabulated D call, TRBD2, remains unverified against the DNA. The germline gives CDR1 SGHAT, CDR2 FQDESV (reference sequence). Including both end residues, the CDR3 is 20 amino acids long. CDR3 sequence reads: CASSLAQSYEQYFGANVLTF.

This clonotype was detected many times. This sequence joins TRBV6-5 and TRBJ1-4; D gene ambiguous. The CDR3 totals 16 residues. V was shortened by 5 bases and J by 10 bases, with 23 bases between the two germline ends. CDR1 is MNHEY, CDR2 SVGAGI, per germline. This chain's CDR3 is CASSGSEHLREGKLFF. The CDR3 DNA reads TGTGCCAGCAGTGGATCCGAACACCTTCGGGAGGGAAAACTGTTTTTT.

This chain links TRBV5-5 with TRBJ1-2; possibly TRBD1 for D (6 bases). Trimming pared 2 bases from V and 4 bases from J, leaving 15 bases between. The CDR3 covers 15 residues. Germline V gene lookup returns CDR1 SGHKS and CDR2 YYEKEE (reference sequence). DNA for the CDR3: TGTGCCAGCAGCTTCGATCTACAGGGACTCTATGGCTACACCTTC. It yields the protein CASSFDLQGLYGYTF. Full variable domain (rest looked up from reference TRBV5-5 and TRBJ1-2): DAGVTQSPTHLIKTRGQQVTLRCSPISGHKSVSWYQQVLGQGPQFIFQYYEKEERGRGNFPDRFSARQFPNYSSELNVNALLLGDSALYLCASSFDLQGLYGYTFGSGTRLTVV.

The genes are TRBV5-1 and TRBJ1-2; 8 bases map to TRBD1. Losses at the gene ends were 2 bases for V and 4 bases for J; bases not matched to a gene: 7. Germline CDR1 reads SGHRS; CDR2 reads YFSETQ. The CDR3 sequence is 15 residues long. DNA for the CDR3: TGCGCCAGCAGCTTCGGGACAGGCTATGGCTATGGCTACACCTTC. It is translated as CASSFGTGYGYGYTF.

This clonotype was observed many times. V and J are TRBV27 and TRBJ2-5, with D possibly called TRBD1 or TRBD2 (5 bases each). Germline CDR1 is MNHEY and CDR2 is SMNVEV (reference sequence). V was trimmed by 4 bases and J by 0 bases, leaving 15 bases between them. This CDR3 is built from 16 residues. CDR3 sequence (DNA): TGTGCCAGCAGTTCGATACTTGGGGGATACCAAGAGACCCAGTACTTC. Translation: CASSSILGGYQETQYF.

The chain links TRBV20-1 to TRBJ1-1, with 10 positions matching TRBD1. The CDR3 sequence is 12 residues long. In germline, CDR1 is DFQATT, CDR2 SNEGSKA (reference sequence). With 1 base clipped from V and 12 bases from J, the junction kept 5 bases outside the gene matches. DNA of the CDR3: TGCAGTGCTAGAGGACGGACAGGGGGGACTTTCTTT. Protein: CSARGRTGGTFF.

The chain uses TRBV7-2 and TRBJ2-7; D not certain. The CDR3 is made up of 16 amino acids. The germline CDR1 and CDR2 sequences are SGHTA and FQGNSA. V lost 2 bases and J lost 6, with 20 bases in between. CDR3 DNA sequence: TGTGCCAGCAGCTTAAGTTTTACTTTTTTTGCTACCGAGCAGTACTTC. Translating gives CASSLSFTFFATEQYF.